This T cell receptor (beta chain) stems from a study of blood T cell repertoires in COVID-19. Study as a whole: Some COVID-19 samples were acute and others convalescent; all came from the United States, Italy and Spain.

Some clones are missing from TCRdb's copy, which holds only in-frame ones; the method was immunoSEQ multiplex PCR. The sample has more than 85,000 clones, around nine tenths seen once. This TCR was recovered from a man aged 55 to 70 with acute or convalescent COVID-19. What was sequenced was peripheral blood.

CDR3 residues: CASSGWGTSGQETQYF. The CDR3 DNA reads as TGTGCCAGTAGTGGGTGGGGGACTAGCGGTCAAGAGACCCAGTACTTC. The gene calls are TRBV19 and TRBJ2-5, with TRBD2 identical over 11 bases. The V segment lost 5 bases and the J segment 2 bases; nucleotides outside the gene matches: 7. The germline gives CDR1 LNHDA, CDR2 SQIVND (reference sequence). The CDR3 has 16 amino acids. Drawing the rest from reference TRBV19 and TRBJ2-5, the complete variable domain is DGGITQSPKYLFRKEGQNVTLSCEQNLNHDAMYWYRQDPGQGLRLIYYSQIVNDFQKGDIAEGYSVSREKKESFPLTVTSAQKNPTAFYLCASSGWGTSGQETQYFGPGTRLLVL.